These 31 T cell receptor beta chains were sequenced from one sample in a study of T cells in Graves' hyperthyroidism and ophthalmopathy. Amplified TCR beta CDR3 regions came from RNA transcripts. HTBI primers were used for first-round RT-PCR of the TCR CDR3. TCRdb reprocessed the multiplex PCR reads with MiXCR, giving one entry per CDR3 protein. The sample has approximately 700,000 distinct CDR3 sequences, 45% seen once. Sequences were obtained from peripheral blood or thyroid tissue (not recorded which). All receptors come from an adult man with Graves' disease, either hyperthyroidism or ophthalmopathy (not recorded which).

This clonotype was picked up a small number of times. V is TRBV5-1 and J is TRBJ1-5; D unclear. CDR1 and CDR2 from the germline V gene are SGHRS and YFSETQ. V lost 4 bases and J lost 2, with 16 bases in between. The CDR3 is made up of 16 amino acids. This chain's CDR3 is CASSQVRGHGNQPQHF. CDR3 sequence (DNA): TGCGCCAGCAGCCAAGTTCGAGGGCATGGCAATCAGCCCCAGCATTTT.

As for this clonotype: Germline is not matched at one junction end, which may reflect a read error. This chain connects TRBV7-2 to TRBJ2-5; D is uncertain. Looked up from germline, CDR1 is SGHTA and CDR2 is FQGNSA. The CDR3 has 14 residues. The CDR3: CASSLAGRQETRYF. The CDR3 region has the DNA TGTGCCAGCAGCTTAGCGGGCAGGCAAGAGACCCGGTACTTC.

This clonotype was recorded many times. DNA for the CDR3: TGTGCCACCAGCAGAGACCGCGGGACAGCGAACTACGAGCAGTACTTC. Amino acid sequence: CATSRDRGTANYEQYF. This sequence joins TRBV15 and TRBJ2-7; D perhaps matches TRBD1 (7 bases). The germline V gene encodes CDR1 LNHNV and CDR2 YYDKDF (reference sequence). The CDR3 is 16 amino acids. The V gene lost 0 bases and the J gene lost 3 bases, with 15 bases spanning the gap.

This clonotype came up a few times. The rearrangement links TRBV19 to TRBJ1-2; 7 bases map to TRBD1. Germline V gene lookup returns CDR1 LNHDA and CDR2 SQIVND (reference sequence). The J segment lost 3 bases and the V segment lost 5 bases, leaving 9 bases of the junction unmatched. The CDR3 runs to 15 residues. CDR3 DNA: TGTGCCAGTAGTGGAAAATTCAGGGGGGACTATGGCTACACCTTC. Its protein product is CASSGKFRGDYGYTF.

The chain recombines TRBV5-1 with TRBJ1-1; D is unresolved. CDR1 and CDR2 (germline): SGHRS, YFSETQ. Trimming took 4 bases from V and 3 from J, leaving 4 bases between them. CDR3 length: 11 amino acids. CDR3 residues: CASSEHTEAFF. The CDR3 nucleotides are TGCGCCAGCAGCGAGCACACTGAAGCTTTCTTT.

The V and J genes are TRBV10-3 and TRBJ1-6; D is perhaps TRBD1 (5 bases). Germline CDR1 and CDR2: ENHRY and SYGVKD. The V end lost 4 bases, the J end lost 7 bases, and 14 bases lay between the germline ends. The CDR3 runs 15 residues. CDR3 residues: CAISANKGPNSPLHF. CDR3 DNA: TGTGCCATCAGTGCTAATAAGGGGCCCAATTCACCCCTCCACTTT.

The J gene is TRBJ1-1, the V gene TRBV19; no clear D. The CDR3 covers 12 residues. CDR1 and CDR2 (germline): LNHDA, SQIVND (reference sequence). V gave up 4 bases and J gave up 7 bases, with 10 bases separating them. This CDR3 is CASSTQMNEAFF. The CDR3 DNA sequence: TGTGCCAGTAGTACTCAGATGAATGAAGCTTTCTTT. The full variable domain, in which reference TRBV19 and TRBJ1-1 provide the parts outside the CDR3, is DGGITQSPKYLFRKEGQNVTLSCEQNLNHDAMYWYRQDPGQGLRLIYYSQIVNDFQKGDIAEGYSVSREKKESFPLTVTSAQKNPTAFYLCASSTQMNEAFFGQGTRLTVV.

This clonotype came up a few times. This sequence joins TRBV20-1 and TRBJ1-5; 9 bases map to TRBD1. Trimming cost V 6 bases and J 7 bases; bases outside gene matches: 10. Looked up from germline, CDR1 is DFQATT and CDR2 is SNEGSKA (reference sequence). The length of the CDR3 is 14 residues. CDR3 in DNA: TGCAGTGCCCGAGGGACAGGGTTAGGGCAGCCCCAGCATTTT. Its protein is CSARGTGLGQPQHF.

About this clonotype: A read error may explain this, as a much larger clone is one base away. The rearrangement joins TRBV20-1 to TRBJ1-5; 7 nucleotides agree with TRBD1. CDR1 and CDR2 (germline): DFQATT, SNEGSKA (reference sequence). The CDR3 runs to 14 residues. Losses at the gene ends were 1 base for V and 4 bases for J; bases not matched to a gene: 4. The CDR3 is CSARGARGNQPQHF. In DNA, the CDR3 is TGCAGTGCTAGAGGGGCCAGGGGGAATCAGCCCCAGCATTTT.

This clonotype came up a few times. The V call is TRBV2, the J call TRBJ2-5; the match to TRBD2 covers 8 bases. The CDR3 is 15 residues long. Germline V gene sequence: CDR1 SNHLY, CDR2 FYNNEI. The V and J ends lost 6 bases and 5 bases, in that order; junction bases with no gene match: 11. The CDR3 DNA follows: TGTGCCAGCAGCCAGGACAGCGGGAGTAGGGAGACCCAGTACTTC. Protein product: CASSQDSGSRETQYF.

This clonotype was counted only a few times. This chain uses TRBV6-6 with TRBJ1-1; D not resolved. V gave up 0 bases and J gave up 0 bases, with 8 bases separating them. CDR3 length: 15 amino acids. CDR1 is MNHNY, CDR2 SVGAGI, per germline (reference sequence). CDR3 nucleotide sequence: TGTGCCAGCAGTTACTCGCCGGATATGAACACTGAAGCTTTCTTT. It encodes CASSYSPDMNTEAFF.

The chain is built from TRBV7-9 and TRBJ2-7; possibly TRBD1 for D (6 bases). CDR3 length: 15 amino acids. Germline values: CDR1 SEHNR, CDR2 FQNEAQ (reference sequence). V gave up 2 bases and J gave up 3 bases, with 14 bases separating them. This CDR3 reads CASSLLRTVSYEQYF. The CDR3, as DNA: TGTGCCAGCAGCTTACTACGGACAGTCAGCTACGAGCAGTACTTC.

The gene calls are TRBV24-1 and TRBJ2-7; TRBD1 aligns across 8 bases. With V trimmed by 2 bases and J by 7 bases, 6 bases remained unmatched. The germline CDR1 and CDR2 sequences are KGHDR and SFDVKD. The CDR3 covers 14 residues. Here the CDR3 reads CATSDSGRGLEQYF. In DNA, the CDR3 is TGTGCCACCAGTGATTCTGGCAGGGGGCTGGAGCAGTACTTC.

This clonotype was detected only a few times. The chain recombines TRBV11-2 with TRBJ1-6; D gene ambiguous. The CDR3 runs to 14 residues. Between the trimmed V and J ends, which lost 5 bases and 3 bases, there was a span of 8 bases. From germline, CDR1 is SGHAT and CDR2 FQNNGV. The CDR3 reads CASSPVGYNSPLHF. The DNA of the CDR3 is TGTGCCAGCAGCCCCGTGGGCTATAATTCACCCCTCCACTTT. Full variable domain (rest looked up from reference TRBV11-2 and TRBJ1-6): EAGVAQSPRYKIIEKRQSVAFWCNPISGHATLYWYQQILGQGPKLLIQFQNNGVVDDSQLPKDRFSAERLKGVDSTLKIQPAKLEDSAVYLCASSPVGYNSPLHFGNGTRLTVT.

This clonotype was observed once. V usage is TRBV25-1 and J usage is TRBJ2-5; 12 nucleotides match TRBD1. The J call may be incorrect, as the DNA end agrees better with TRBJ2-1. CDR1 MGHDK and CDR2 SYGVNS come from the germline V gene. This CDR3 is built from 17 residues. CDR3 sequence reads: CASSEYRDRGQNNEQFF. As DNA, the CDR3 is TGTGCCAGCAGTGAATATCGGGACAGGGGGCAGAACAATGAGCAGTTCTTC.

CDR3 loop: CASSQGVGLAGGFGETQYF. CDR3 DNA: TGTGCCAGCAGCCAAGGGGTCGGACTAGCGGGAGGTTTTGGAGAGACCCAGTACTTC. This chain joins TRBV7-8 and TRBJ2-5; 14 bases fit TRBD2. The V gene's germline CDR1 is SGHVS and CDR2 FQNEAQ. CDR3 length equals 19 residues. Trimming cost V 5 bases and J 4 bases; bases outside gene matches: 15.

The V gene is TRBV13, the J gene TRBJ1-5, with D uncertain. In germline, CDR1 is PRHDT, CDR2 FYEKMQ (reference sequence). Trimming cost V 8 bases and J 3 bases, with 14 bases left between them. The CDR3 extends over 14 amino acids. CDR3 residues: CASSPSPSNQPQHF. Written as DNA, the CDR3 is TGTGCCAGCTCACCCTCGCCCTCCAATCAGCCCCAGCATTTT.

This chain connects TRBV20-1 to TRBJ1-4; 10 bases match TRBD1. Per the germline V gene, CDR1 is DFQATT and CDR2 is SNEGSKA (reference sequence). V lost 0 bases and J lost 13; bases outside the gene matches: 8. There are 14 residues in the CDR3. As DNA, the CDR3 is TGCAGTGCTAGAGAAGGACAGGGGGGGCAGGGACTGTTTTTT. As protein: CSAREGQGGQGLFF.

The CDR3 DNA reads as TGTGCCAGCAGCTCACCCACCGGCGGCCGCAATCAGCCCCAGCATTTT. Its translation: CASSSPTGGRNQPQHF. The V gene is TRBV7-9, the J gene TRBJ1-5; D gene unclear. Germline lookup yields CDR1 SEHNR and CDR2 FQNEAQ (reference sequence). This CDR3 has 16 residues. V lost 4 bases to trimming and J lost 2 bases, with 15 bases between them.

This sequence joins TRBV7-9 and TRBJ1-2; D gene uncertain. The CDR3 spans 13 residues. Trimming removed 0 bases from V and 8 bases from J, with 10 bases in between. Germline CDR1 reads SEHNR; CDR2 reads FQNEAQ (reference sequence). The CDR3 spells CASSLAGSAGYTF. In DNA, the CDR3 is TGTGCCAGCAGCTTAGCCGGGAGCGCCGGCTACACCTTC.

This clonotype occurred a few times. The chain has TRBV6-6 and TRBJ1-2; D is unresolved. The germline V gene encodes CDR1 MNHNY and CDR2 SVGAGI (reference sequence). Trimming left V 2 bases short and J 2 bases short, with 9 bases between. The CDR3 covers 14 residues. The CDR3 bases are TGTGCCAGCAGTTACAATTTGGACAACTATGGCTACACCTTC. It yields the protein CASSYNLDNYGYTF.

This clonotype was found a few times. This rearrangement joins TRBV10-1 to TRBJ2-7; D might be TRBD1 (5 bases). The V gene's germline CDR1 is WNHNN and CDR2 SYGVQD (reference sequence). The CDR3 spans 14 residues. Deletions cut 4 bases from V and 0 bases from J, with 10 bases between. CDR3 coding DNA: TGCGCCAGCAGTGTAGACAGTTTCTCCTACGAGCAGTACTTC. Residues: CASSVDSFSYEQYF.

There are many counts of this clonotype. The rearrangement links TRBV14 to TRBJ2-5; 8 positions match TRBD1. CDR3 length: 13 amino acids. CDR1 is SGHDN, CDR2 FVKESK, per germline. Trimming removed 6 bases from V and 4 bases from J; junction bases left unmatched: 4. CDR3 nucleotide sequence: TGTGCCAGCAGTAGGACAGGGCGAGAGACCCAGTACTTC. This encodes CASSRTGRETQYF.

The chain uses TRBV7-8 and TRBJ1-5; 9 positions match TRBD1. CDR3 length: 15 amino acids. Trimming removed 5 bases from V and 7 bases from J; junction bases left unmatched: 9. CDR1 and CDR2 from the germline V gene are SGHVS and FQNEAQ. The CDR3 region is CASSATGTGIQPQHF. The CDR3 DNA is TGTGCCAGCAGCGCTACCGGGACAGGGATCCAGCCCCAGCATTTT.

This sequence joins TRBV11-3 and TRBJ1-4; possibly TRBD1 for D (5 bases). This CDR3 region has 13 residues. Germline values: CDR1 SGHNT, CDR2 YENEEA. Deletions cut 5 bases from V and 7 bases from J, with 11 bases between. The CDR3 reads CASSQMRGEKLFF. The CDR3 DNA reads as TGTGCCAGCAGCCAAATGAGGGGTGAAAAACTGTTTTTT. The complete variable domain, with remaining parts taken from reference TRBV11-3 and TRBJ1-4, reads EAGVVQSPRYKIIEKKQPVAFWCNPISGHNTLYWYLQNLGQGPELLIRYENEEAVDDSQLPKDRFSAERLKGVDSTLKIQPAELGDSAVYLCASSQMRGEKLFFGSGTQLSVL.

The rearrangement uses TRBV9 and TRBJ1-4, with 9 bases identical to TRBD1. J was trimmed by 7 bases and V by 2 bases; bases with no gene match: 6. In germline, CDR1 is SGDLS, CDR2 YYNGEE. CDR3 size: 15 residues. Written as DNA, the CDR3 is TGTGCCAGCAGCGTCCGGGACAGGGTCTCTGAAAAACTGTTTTTT. This gives the protein CASSVRDRVSEKLFF. The full variable domain, rest sourced from reference TRBV9 and TRBJ1-4, is DSGVTQTPKHLITATGQRVTLRCSPRSGDLSVYWYQQSLDQGLQFLIQYYNGEERAKGNILERFSAQQFPDLHSELNLSSLELGDSALYFCASSVRDRVSEKLFFGSGTQLSVL.

The J gene is TRBJ1-6, the V gene TRBV15; D gene ambiguous. The V gene lost 0 bases and the J gene lost 7 bases, with 7 bases spanning the gap. The CDR3 spans 14 residues. The germline V gene has CDR1 LNHNV and CDR2 YYDKDF (reference sequence). DNA of the CDR3: TGTGCCACCAGCAGAGATAGTGGGAATTCACCCCTCCACTTT. As protein: CATSRDSGNSPLHF. The variable domain in full, with the rest retrieved from reference TRBV15 and TRBJ1-6, is DAMVIQNPRYQVTQFGKPVTLSCSQTLNHNVMYWYQQKSSQAPKLLFHYYDKDFNNEADTPDNFQSRRPNTSFCFLDIRSPGLGDTAMYLCATSRDSGNSPLHFGNGTRLTVT.

This clonotype has a single count. The chain recombines TRBV7-9 with TRBJ2-7; a possible D gene is TRBD2 (6 bases). Germline V gene lookup returns CDR1 SEHNR and CDR2 FQNEAQ (reference sequence). The CDR3 is made up of 16 amino acids. The V gene lost 0 bases and the J gene lost 2 bases, with 14 bases spanning the gap. The CDR3 protein is CASSLAGRGETYEQYF. CDR3 nucleotides: TGTGCCAGCAGCTTAGCCGGGCGGGGCGAAACCTACGAGCAGTACTTC.

Note on this clonotype: Without the conserved terminal phenylalanine or tryptophan, this CDR3 likely stems from a read error. The chain carries TRBV29-1 and TRBJ1-5; D is ambiguous. The CDR3 sequence is 14 residues long. Germline lookup yields CDR1 SQVTM and CDR2 ANQGSEA. V gave up 7 bases and J gave up 0 bases, with 13 bases separating them. The CDR3 nucleotides are TGCAGCGCTGCGGCGGATTATAGCAATCAGCCCCAGCATTTA. It specifies CSAAADYSNQPQHL.

This chain links TRBV9 with TRBJ1-1, with D perhaps TRBD1 (5 bases). CDR1 and CDR2 from the germline V gene are SGDLS and YYNGEE. There are 15 residues in the CDR3. The ends were cut back, 3 bases at V and 4 bases at J, with 16 bases in the middle. CDR3 sequence (DNA): TGTGCCAGCAGCGCGGGAGGGGCGCGGGTCACTGAAGCTTTCTTT. Its translation: CASSAGGARVTEAFF.

This chain joins TRBV4-2 and TRBJ1-2; the D is unclear. Germline-derived CDR1 and CDR2 are LGHNA and YNFKEQ. This CDR3 has 13 residues. The ends were cut back, 2 bases at V and 2 bases at J, with 6 bases in the middle. The CDR3 DNA is TGTGCCAGCAGCCAACAATCGAACTATGGCTACACCTTC. This gives the protein CASSQQSNYGYTF.